This T cell receptor (beta chain) was recovered during a study of vaccination and CD4 T cells after COVID-19. As for the study in general: Timing of post-vaccine sample collection was a median 72 days after dose two, with a range of 14 to 241. The study, taken as a whole, reports: A comparatively limited set of convalescent patients was examined, with no early post-infection timepoints. Looking at convalescent patients, a median approximately 86% of reactive clones were present only post-vaccination.

Germline loops: CDR1 LNHNV, CDR2 YYDKDF (reference sequence). Trimming took 0 bases from V and 10 from J, leaving 10 bases between them. This CDR3 has 14 amino acids. The Oncomine TCR Beta short-read assay sequenced DNA from cultured CD4+ T cells. TCRdb recomputed calls from the PCR reads with MiXCR, one row per CDR3 protein. The data show about 19,000 distinct CDR3 sequences, around two fifths seen once. In this sample, this clonotype turned up a few times. Its target is unknown. The sample's treatment: roughly ten-day PBMC culture with coronavirus spike peptide pools or control peptides (ViraFEST assay). Peptide pool stimulation in ViraFEST expanded antigen-specific T cells, whose TCRs were then sequenced.

The TCR comes from a human donor with COVID-19. The chain couples TRBV15 to TRBJ1-6, with TRBD1 as a possible D gene (6 bases). The sequenced material came from cultured CD4+ T cells from blood. The CDR3 DNA reads as TGTGCCACCAGCAGAGATATGGGGGGCTCACCCCTCCACTTT. It specifies CATSRDMGGSPLHF. Supplemented by reference TRBV15 and TRBJ1-6, the full variable domain reads DAMVIQNPRYQVTQFGKPVTLSCSQTLNHNVMYWYQQKSSQAPKLLFHYYDKDFNNEADTPDNFQSRRPNTSFCFLDIRSPGLGDTAMYLCATSRDMGGSPLHFGNGTRLTVT.